Listed here are 30 T cell receptor beta chains from one sample, sequenced in a study of cytomegalovirus exposure and HLA in healthy donors. Both 60 Vbeta primers and 13 Jbeta primers went into the PCR. TCRdb keeps only in-frame clones here, not all; method: immunoSEQ multiplex PCR. The sample includes about 130,000 clones, less than 85% of them seen just once. Sequencing input: PBMCs. The source of these receptors is a man aged 35 to 55 in good health and CMV-seronegative.

This chain joins TRBV5-1 and TRBJ1-2, with TRBD1 matching over 7 bases. V dropped 2 bases and J dropped 4; count of bases not matched to a gene: 5. The length of the CDR3 is 14 residues. CDR1 and CDR2 (germline): SGHRS, YFSETQ. The CDR3 nucleotides are TGCGCCAGCAGCTTCCGGGACAGTAGCTATGGCTACACCTTC. As protein: CASSFRDSSYGYTF.

This rearrangement joins TRBV13 to TRBJ2-3; tentatively, D is TRBD2 (6 bases). The CDR3 runs 16 residues. Trimming left V 6 bases short and J 2 bases short, with 18 bases between. Germline V gene data show CDR1 as PRHDT and CDR2 as FYEKMQ (reference sequence). DNA for the CDR3: TGTGCCAGCAGACGCGGGACCAACCTAAACACAGATACGCAGTATTTT. Residues: CASRRGTNLNTDTQYF.

Worth noting for this clone: Relative to the germline gene, one junction end is altered; a read error may explain this. The rearrangement joins TRBV11-2 to TRBJ2-2, with a tentative D call TRBD2 (5 bases). This CDR3 contains 15 residues. Germline V gives CDR1 SGHAT, CDR2 FQNNGV. CDR3 sequence reads: CASSLSDGNPGELFF. The CDR3 DNA follows: TGTGCCAGCAGCTTATCCGACGGGAACCCCGGGGAGCTGTTTTTT. The full variable domain, rest sourced from reference TRBV11-2 and TRBJ2-2, is EAGVAQSPRYKIIEKRQSVAFWCNPISGHATLYWYQQILGQGPKLLIQFQNNGVVDDSQLPKDRFSAERLKGVDSTLKIQPAKLEDSAVYLCASSLSDGNPGELFFGEGSRLTVL.

The gene calls are TRBV11-3 and TRBJ2-1; no firm D call. This CDR3 has 13 residues. The germline V gene encodes CDR1 SGHNT and CDR2 YENEEA. Trimming cost V 1 base and J 2 bases, with 3 bases left between them. The CDR3 sequence: CASSLAAYNEQFF. CDR3 DNA: TGTGCCAGCAGCTTAGCGGCCTACAATGAGCAGTTCTTC.

This clone was seen only a few times. V is TRBV7-2 and J is TRBJ1-1; 7 bases fit TRBD1. V was pared by 5 bases and J by 5 bases, with 5 bases of the junction left unmatched. Germline CDR1 SGHTA, CDR2 FQGNSA. The length of the CDR3 is 13 residues. The DNA of the CDR3 is TGTGCCAGCAGCCGACAGGGAAGTACTGAAGCTTTCTTT. Its translation: CASSRQGSTEAFF.

This clone appeared once. The genes are TRBV7-9 and TRBJ1-2; a weak D match, TRBD1 (6 bases). Germline loops: CDR1 SEHNR, CDR2 FQNEAQ (reference sequence). The CDR3 covers 17 residues. The germline V and J ends were trimmed by 4 bases and 7 bases, with 25 bases remaining between them. CDR3 loop: CASSSSAGGAQSGGYTF. In nucleotides, the CDR3 is TGTGCCAGCAGCTCATCCGCTGGGGGGGCTCAGAGCGGTGGCTACACCTTC.

This clone was detected a few times. The chain has TRBV5-1 and TRBJ2-2, with 8 bases matching TRBD2. The junction had 5 bases not matched to a gene; V was cut back by 4 bases and J by 3 bases. Germline lookup yields CDR1 SGHRS and CDR2 YFSETQ. The CDR3 is 15 residues long. CDR3 sequence: CASSPAGVDTGELFF. DNA of the CDR3: TGCGCCAGCAGCCCAGCGGGAGTCGACACCGGGGAGCTGTTTTTT.

This chain uses TRBV6-5 with TRBJ2-3; possibly TRBD1 for D (6 bases). Between the trimmed V and J ends, which lost 2 bases and 9 bases, there was a span of 9 bases. Germline assignment: CDR1 MNHEY and CDR2 SVGAGI. The CDR3 covers 12 residues. This CDR3 reads CASSYEGETQYF. CDR3 DNA: TGTGCCAGCAGTTACGAGGGGGAGACGCAGTATTTT.

This clone was picked up one time. The chain recombines TRBV19 with TRBJ1-4, with D maybe TRBD1 (5 bases). Per germline, CDR1 LNHDA and CDR2 SQIVND (reference sequence). CDR3 size: 12 residues. V lost 7 bases and J 8 bases, leaving 11 bases between the germline ends. For the CDR3, the DNA is TGTGCCAGTAAGGTATCAGGGGAAAAACTGTTTTTT. It codes for CASKVSGEKLFF.

The chain joins TRBV9 to TRBJ2-1, with D perhaps matching TRBD1 (6 bases). The CDR3 spans 15 residues. Germline CDR1 and CDR2: SGDLS and YYNGEE. Trimming pared 4 bases from V and 4 bases from J, leaving 15 bases between. For the CDR3, the DNA is TGTGCCAGCAGCCCACACCCCGGACAGTACAATGAGCAGTTCTTC. Translated: CASSPHPGQYNEQFF.

The table lists this clone with a few counts. The gene calls are TRBV7-9 and TRBJ2-6, with 8 nucleotides matching TRBD1. CDR3 length equals 16 residues. The germline CDR1 and CDR2 sequences are SEHNR and FQNEAQ (reference sequence). V was pared by 1 base and J by 4 bases, with 3 bases of the junction left unmatched. CDR3 residues: CASSLVQGAGANVLTF. The DNA of the CDR3 is TGTGCCAGCAGCTTAGTCCAGGGGGCGGGGGCCAACGTCCTGACTTTC.

This chain connects TRBV7-3 to TRBJ2-1, with a weak D call TRBD1 (6 bases). This CDR3 is built from 15 residues. The V and J ends lost 2 bases and 3 bases respectively, with 11 bases between them. Looked up from germline, CDR1 is SGHTA and CDR2 is FQGTGA. CDR3 in DNA: TGTGCCAGCAGCTTAGCACAGGGCAGCTACAATGAGCAGTTCTTC. Residues: CASSLAQGSYNEQFF.

J is TRBJ2-7 and V is TRBV7-2, with 8 nucleotides matching TRBD2. The J segment lost 4 bases and the V segment lost 4 bases, leaving 15 bases of the junction unmatched. There are 17 residues in the CDR3. CDR1 and CDR2 (germline): SGHTA, FQGNSA. CDR3 region: CASSWGGRGAGAYEQYF. The CDR3 nucleotides are TGTGCCAGCAGCTGGGGGGGACGGGGAGCGGGAGCATACGAGCAGTACTTC.

This sequence joins TRBV7-2 and TRBJ1-2, with D unresolved. V lost 3 bases and J 4 bases, leaving 12 bases between the germline ends. CDR3 size: 14 residues. In germline, CDR1 is SGHTA, CDR2 FQGNSA. The CDR3 DNA reads TGTGCCAGCAGCTTCGCCTCGACACCCTATGGCTACACCTTC. It codes for CASSFASTPYGYTF.

V is TRBV5-1 and J is TRBJ2-2; tentatively, D is TRBD2 (5 bases). The V and J ends lost 0 bases and 6 bases respectively, with 9 bases between them. The CDR3 consists of 14 residues. Germline V CDR1 and CDR2: SGHRS, YFSETQ. The CDR3 nucleotides read TGCGCCAGCAGCTTGGGGCCGGGGTCCGGGGAGCTGTTTTTT. This sequence encodes CASSLGPGSGELFF.

The chain is built from TRBV9 and TRBJ2-3; D might be TRBD1 (5 bases). Germline CDR1 is SGDLS and CDR2 is YYNGEE. CDR3 length: 13 residues. Trimming left V 3 bases short and J 3 bases short, with 8 bases between. This chain's CDR3 is CASSEGKTDTQYF. The DNA for the CDR3 is TGTGCCAGCAGCGAGGGGAAGACAGATACGCAGTATTTT.

V gene TRBV6-6 combines with J gene TRBJ1-2; 8 bases fit TRBD1. In germline, CDR1 is MNHNY, CDR2 SVGAGI (reference sequence). The CDR3 loop spans 16 amino acids. V lost 2 bases, J lost 7 bases, and 12 bases stayed unmatched. The CDR3 DNA is TGTGCCAGCAGTTACCCTATGCACAGGGGGAGGGGTGGCTACACCTTC. Translating it yields CASSYPMHRGRGGYTF.

The rearrangement uses TRBV6-5 and TRBJ1-6; no clear D gene. The CDR3 length is 14 residues. Germline V CDR1 and CDR2: MNHEY, SVGAGI. V was cut by 2 bases and J by 7 bases, with 9 bases left in between. In DNA form, the CDR3 reads TGTGCCAGCAGTTACGGTTCGGTGAATTCACCCCTCCACTTT. It yields the protein CASSYGSVNSPLHF.

The genes are TRBV4-1 and TRBJ2-6, with 9 bases identical to TRBD1. Germline CDR1 is MGHRA and CDR2 is YSYEKL. V shed 2 bases, J shed 4 bases, and the junction held 9 bases outside the gene matches. CDR3 size: 18 residues. CDR3 sequence reads: CASSQPGTGLPGANVLTF. DNA for the CDR3: TGCGCCAGCAGCCAACCCGGGACAGGGCTACCCGGGGCCAACGTCCTGACTTTC.

This clone occurred once. The chain uses TRBV7-9 and TRBJ2-7; no clear D. CDR3 size: 13 residues. Germline-derived CDR1 and CDR2 are SEHNR and FQNEAQ (reference sequence). Trimming pared 4 bases from V and 0 bases from J, leaving 7 bases between. The CDR3 reads CASSSPGSYEQYF. CDR3 DNA sequence: TGTGCCAGCAGCTCCCCAGGCTCCTACGAGCAGTACTTC.

CDR3 in DNA: TGCGCCAGCAGCTCCGGGACAGGGGGGAACTTACAAGAGACCCAGTACTTC. Translating it yields CASSSGTGGNLQETQYF. This chain uses TRBV5-1 with TRBJ2-5, with 11 bases lining up with TRBD1. From germline, CDR1 is SGHRS and CDR2 YFSETQ. The junction had 9 bases not matched to a gene; V was cut back by 3 bases and J by 2 bases. The CDR3 extends over 17 amino acids. Drawing the rest from reference TRBV5-1 and TRBJ2-5, the complete variable domain is KAGVTQTPRYLIKTRGQQVTLSCSPISGHRSVSWYQQTPGQGLQFLFEYFSETQRNKGNFPGRFSGRQFSNSRSEMNVSTLELGDSALYLCASSSGTGGNLQETQYFGPGTRLLVL.

In its sample, this clone was seen a few times. This rearrangement joins TRBV10-3 to TRBJ2-6, with 9 bases matching TRBD1. The germline V gene encodes CDR1 ENHRY and CDR2 SYGVKD. The CDR3 extends over 16 amino acids. V was clipped by 7 bases and J by 0 bases; unmatched bases: 4. The CDR3 region has the DNA TGTGCCATCACCGGACAGGGGCCCTCTGGGGCCAACGTCCTGACTTTC. This sequence encodes CAITGQGPSGANVLTF.

The V gene is TRBV7-6, the J gene TRBJ1-1, with D tentatively TRBD1 (5 bases). Germline CDR1 reads SGHVS; CDR2 reads FNYEAQ. The CDR3 is made up of 13 amino acids. Deletions cut 5 bases from V and 1 base from J, with 8 bases between. The CDR3 region is CASSVRENTEAFF. In DNA, the CDR3 is TGTGCCAGCAGCGTCAGGGAGAACACTGAAGCTTTCTTT.

The gene calls are TRBV11-2 and TRBJ1-4, with TRBD1 matching over 8 bases. Germline trimming cut 4 bases from V and 8 bases from J; bases unmatched to any gene: 12. The CDR3 length is 16 residues. The germline gives CDR1 SGHAT, CDR2 FQNNGV. In DNA, the CDR3 is TGTGCCAGCAGCTCCCTAATGCAGGGGGCAGGAGAAAAACTGTTTTTT. Its protein is CASSSLMQGAGEKLFF.

The J gene is TRBJ2-7, the V gene TRBV27; the match to TRBD2 covers 11 bases. V shed 6 bases, J shed 6 bases, and the junction held 13 bases outside the gene matches. This CDR3 is built from 16 residues. The germline V gene has CDR1 MNHEY and CDR2 SMNVEV (reference sequence). The CDR3 loop is CASSALEASGRTEQYF. CDR3 DNA: TGTGCCAGCAGCGCCTTGGAGGCTAGCGGGAGGACCGAGCAGTACTTC.

CDR3 amino acids: CASSPGDAGNTIYF. The CDR3 DNA is TGTGCCAGCAGTCCAGGGGATGCTGGAAACACCATATATTTT. The chain carries TRBV28 and TRBJ1-3; D possibly corresponds to TRBD1 (6 bases). The CDR3 totals 14 residues. Germline loops: CDR1 MDHEN, CDR2 SYDVKM. The V and J ends lost 5 bases and 2 bases respectively, with 10 bases between them. The full variable domain, its missing parts supplied by reference TRBV28 and TRBJ1-3, is DVKVTQSSRYLVKRTGEKVFLECVQDMDHENMFWYRQDPGLGLRLIYFSYDVKMKEKGDIPEGYSVSREKKERFSLILESASTNQTSMYLCASSPGDAGNTIYFGEGSWLTVV.

The V and J genes are TRBV10-1 and TRBJ1-5; 10 bases fit TRBD1. CDR1 and CDR2 (germline): WNHNN, SYGVQD (reference sequence). The ends lost 9 bases at V and 6 bases at J; junction bases unmatched: 8. The CDR3 consists of 14 residues. CDR3: CASSLTGGGQPQHF. In DNA form, the CDR3 reads TGCGCCAGTTCACTGACAGGGGGCGGTCAGCCCCAGCATTTT.

Worth noting for this clone: The DNA is omitted, as the CDR3 cannot be located on it reliably, and the CDR3 follows TCRdb's listing. The chain employs TRBV9 and TRBJ1-2. Counting both end residues, the CDR3 totals 13 amino acids. Germline assignment: CDR1 SGDLS and CDR2 YYNGEE. The CDR3: CASSVGAGAPGTF.

This clone showed up just a few times. V gene TRBV7-9 combines with J gene TRBJ2-1; D perhaps matches TRBD2 (6 bases). V was cut by 1 base and J by 0 bases, with 13 bases left in between. The CDR3 length is 17 residues. The V gene's germline CDR1 is SEHNR and CDR2 FQNEAQ (reference sequence). DNA of the CDR3: TGTGCCAGCAGCTTAGGGGTAGCGGCCAGCTCCTACAATGAGCAGTTCTTC. Its translation: CASSLGVAASSYNEQFF. Full variable domain (missing parts from reference TRBV7-9 and TRBJ2-1): DTGVSQNPRHKITKRGQNVTFRCDPISEHNRLYWYRQTLGQGPEFLTYFQNEAQLEKSRLLSDRFSAERPKGSFSTLEIQRTEQGDSAMYLCASSLGVAASSYNEQFFGPGTRLTVL.

V is TRBV18 and J is TRBJ2-1; 7 bases agree with TRBD2. With 3 bases clipped from V and 2 bases from J, the junction kept 4 bases outside the gene matches. Germline V gene sequence: CDR1 KGHSH, CDR2 LQKENI. The CDR3 spans 15 residues. DNA of the CDR3: TGTGCCAGCTCACCCCGACTAGCCCCCTACAATGAGCAGTTCTTC. Amino acids: CASSPRLAPYNEQFF.